This T cell receptor beta chain was identified during a study of T cells in Graves' hyperthyroidism and ophthalmopathy. Overall study context: Peripheral blood was secured at the point of initial diagnosis, before any treatment.

The V gene's germline CDR1 is MNHEY and CDR2 SVGAGI. The CDR3 is 17 residues long. V was clipped by 3 bases and J by 7 bases; unmatched bases: 16. This clonotype was found many times. The target antigen is unknown. Study-wide findings and caveats: From stable hyperthyroidism, ophthalmopathy was separated by a 13 V-J model. The model identified upcoming ophthalmopathy a median approximately six months ahead of onset.

It was RNA transcripts that yielded the amplified TCR beta CDR3 regions. TCR CDR3 underwent first-round RT-PCR with the HTBI primer set. TCRdb independently ran MiXCR on the multiplex PCR reads; one entry per CDR3 protein. Among 620,000 or so distinct CDR3 sequences listed, roughly 14% were seen once. The rearrangement joins TRBV6-5 to TRBJ1-2; the match to TRBD1 covers 8 bases. Sequenced: blood. The TCR originated in a woman aged 50 to 60 with Graves' ophthalmopathy. The CDR3 spells CASSYPRTGSRFGGYTF. CDR3 nucleotides: TGTGCCAGCAGTTATCCTCGGACAGGGAGTAGATTTGGTGGCTACACCTTC.